This T cell receptor (beta chain) stems from a study of cytomegalovirus exposure and HLA in healthy donors. Whole-study findings and limits: With later analysis, a missense DCLRE1C variant became linked to TCR beta V- and J-gene trimming. Earlier findings revealed that most TCR beta V segments proved productive either about 87% or about 30% of the time. Later analysis placed DRB1 highest and HLA-C lowest in TCR association rates, which differed by HLA locus.

Losses at the gene ends were 5 bases for V and 3 bases for J; bases not matched to a gene: 8. The CDR3 loop spans 15 amino acids. Looked up from germline, CDR1 is LNHDA and CDR2 is SQIVND (reference sequence). 60 Vbeta and 13 Jbeta primers were used in PCR. Method: immunoSEQ multiplex PCR; TCRdb's copy keeps in-frame clones and lacks some. Altogether approximately 160,000 clones are present, roughly 80% being singletons, with the ten largest covering roughly 10%. In regard to this clone: Antigen unknown.

The rearrangement joins TRBV19 to TRBJ2-5; TRBD2 agrees at 8 bases. The origin of this receptor is a young man in good health and CMV-seropositive. The specimen was PBMCs. In DNA form, the CDR3 reads TGTGCCAGTAGTGGTCGGGGAGCGGGAGAAGAGACCCAGTACTTC. It translates to CASSGRGAGEETQYF. The full variable domain, rest sourced from reference TRBV19 and TRBJ2-5, is DGGITQSPKYLFRKEGQNVTLSCEQNLNHDAMYWYRQDPGQGLRLIYYSQIVNDFQKGDIAEGYSVSREKKESFPLTVTSAQKNPTAFYLCASSGRGAGEETQYFGPGTRLLVL.